This TCR beta chain originates from a study of Graves' ophthalmopathy and Graves' hyperthyroidism. Overall study findings and caveats: In blood appeared most of the expanded thyroid clonotypes whose frequency exceeded 0.001.

Trimming removed 2 bases at V and 6 bases at J, with 5 bases between. The CDR3 is made up of 12 amino acids. Per germline, CDR1 MNHEY and CDR2 SVGEGT. This clonotype was seen ten or more times. The antigen is unknown. Amplified material comprised TCR beta CDR3 regions derived from RNA transcripts. Second-round multiplex PCR came after a first-round RT-PCR that employed HTBI primers. In TCRdb, the multiplex PCR reads were re-called with MiXCR into one record per CDR3 protein. This sample has around 1.1 million distinct CDR3 sequences, with 35% to 40% found just once. The chain employs TRBV6-2 or TRBV6-3 and TRBJ1-5; possible D gene TRBD1, 5 bases. This sequence was found in an adult man with Graves' hyperthyroidism. Sequencing was performed on peripheral blood or thyroid tissue (not recorded which). CDR3 nucleotide sequence: TGTGCCAGCAGTTACGGGGGTCAGCCCCAGCATTTT. Protein sequence: CASSYGGQPQHF.